What follows are 12 T cell receptor beta chains derived from one specimen sequenced in a study of blood T cell repertoires in COVID-19. Sequencing was performed with immunoSEQ multiplex PCR; in TCRdb, only in-frame clones are kept and a portion is missing. Among about 260,000 clones, 86% were seen once, and the ten largest hold approximately 4%. The sequenced material came from peripheral blood. The receptors were sampled from a man aged 18 to 29 with active or convalescent COVID-19.

This clone has more than one count but fewer than ten. J is TRBJ2-7 and V is TRBV4-1; TRBD1 aligns across 10 bases. Germline loops: CDR1 MGHRA, CDR2 YSYEKL. The CDR3 runs 17 residues. Unmatched junction bases numbered 12, after V lost 0 bases and J lost 7 bases. The CDR3 loop is CASSQEPGGDRGREQYF. The CDR3 coding sequence is TGCGCCAGCAGCCAAGAGCCTGGGGGGGACAGGGGACGGGAGCAGTACTTC.

The chain has TRBV5-1 and TRBJ1-1; D ambiguous. CDR3 size: 13 residues. CDR1 is SGHRS and CDR2 is YFSETQ in the germline V gene. The ends were cut back, 0 bases at V and 7 bases at J, with 10 bases in the middle. CDR3 loop: CASSLGVGVEAFF. Here the CDR3 DNA reads TGCGCCAGCAGCTTGGGGGTCGGGGTTGAAGCTTTCTTT.

The chain couples TRBV29-1 to TRBJ2-3, with D tentatively TRBD1 (5 bases). V lost 4 bases and J 2 bases, leaving 10 bases between the germline ends. The CDR3 consists of 13 residues. Germline-derived CDR1 and CDR2 are SQVTM and ANQGSEA. Written as DNA, the CDR3 is TGCAGCGTTGCGCGACAGCCCACAGATACGCAGTATTTT. It encodes CSVARQPTDTQYF.

This clone was recorded once. V gene TRBV7-2 combines with J gene TRBJ2-1; TRBD1 aligns across 10 bases. After removal of 3 bases from V and 6 bases from J, the junction contained 5 bases not matched to a gene. There are 15 residues in the CDR3. CDR1 and CDR2 from the germline V gene are SGHTA and FQGNSA. CDR3 amino acids: CASSFGQGGANEQFF. CDR3 nucleotide sequence: TGTGCCAGCAGCTTCGGACAGGGGGGTGCCAATGAGCAGTTCTTC.

This chain uses TRBV6-2 or TRBV6-3 with TRBJ2-7; weak D call: TRBD2 (6 bases). This CDR3 is 14 amino acids long. Germline CDR1 MNHEY, CDR2 SVGEGT. Trimming left V 4 bases short and J 1 base short, with 11 bases between. CDR3: CASSLTRGSYEQYF. In nucleotides, the CDR3 is TGTGCCAGCAGTTTGACTAGGGGTTCCTACGAGCAGTACTTC.

The rearrangement uses TRBV10-3 and TRBJ2-1; D is possibly TRBD2 (6 bases). V lost 4 bases, J lost 6 bases, and 13 bases lay in between. Germline V gives CDR1 ENHRY, CDR2 SYGVKD. The CDR3 loop spans 14 amino acids. CDR3 coding DNA: TGTGCCATCAGTGGGGGCAGGGAGGTCAATGAGCAGTTCTTC. It specifies CAISGGREVNEQFF.

The chain joins TRBV5-5 to TRBJ1-4; 9 positions match TRBD1. This CDR3 has 14 residues. With 4 bases clipped from V and 7 bases from J, the junction kept 5 bases outside the gene matches. Germline CDR1 reads SGHKS; CDR2 reads YYEKEE (reference sequence). The CDR3 DNA is TGTGCCAGCAGCCCCTGGACAGGGGTTGAAAAACTGTTTTTT. Translation gives CASSPWTGVEKLFF.

This chain connects TRBV19 to TRBJ1-5, with D tentatively TRBD1 (6 bases). The CDR3 contains 13 residues. CDR1 is LNHDA, CDR2 SQIVND, per germline (reference sequence). V was shortened by 4 bases and J by 7 bases, with 11 bases between the two germline ends. CDR3 sequence: CASSTGVEQPQHF. The CDR3 nucleotides are TGTGCCAGTAGTACAGGGGTTGAACAGCCCCAGCATTTT. Filled out from reference TRBV19 and TRBJ1-5, the complete variable domain reads DGGITQSPKYLFRKEGQNVTLSCEQNLNHDAMYWYRQDPGQGLRLIYYSQIVNDFQKGDIAEGYSVSREKKESFPLTVTSAQKNPTAFYLCASSTGVEQPQHFGDGTRLSIL.

The chain employs TRBV27 and TRBJ2-3; 9 positions agree with TRBD1. The junction had 9 bases not matched to a gene; V was cut back by 4 bases and J by 1 base. CDR3 length: 17 amino acids. In germline, CDR1 is MNHEY, CDR2 SMNVEV (reference sequence). CDR3: CASSSTTWTGGTDTQYF. As DNA, the CDR3 is TGTGCCAGCAGTTCCACTACCTGGACAGGGGGCACAGATACGCAGTATTTT.

The chain combines TRBV12-3 or TRBV12-4 with TRBJ2-5; 7 positions match TRBD2. J gave up 14 bases and V 0 bases, and 3 bases lay outside the gene matches. The CDR3 sequence is 11 residues long. The CDR3 DNA reads as TGTGCCAGCAGTTTAGCGGGACTACATTACTTC. This translates into CASSLAGLHYF.

The chain links TRBV24-1 to TRBJ2-2; no reliable D call. V lost 4 bases and J 0 bases, leaving 14 bases between the germline ends. The CDR3 length is 17 residues. Germline values: CDR1 KGHDR, CDR2 SFDVKD. Here the CDR3 reads CATSDPSPTANTGELFF. The CDR3 nucleotides read TGTGCCACCAGTGACCCGAGCCCCACCGCGAACACCGGGGAGCTGTTTTTT.

This clone was seen only once. This chain uses TRBV5-1 with TRBJ2-5; 9 bases map to TRBD2. V lost 4 bases and J lost 4; bases outside the gene matches: 11. This CDR3 contains 16 residues. The germline gives CDR1 SGHRS, CDR2 YFSETQ. The CDR3 DNA reads TGCGCCAGCAGCGCCGAGGGTAGCGGGGGAGGAGAGACCCAGTACTTC. This gives the protein CASSAEGSGGGETQYF.